The entry below describes one TCR beta chain. This sample was taken from a study of T cell changes during pregnancy in multiple sclerosis. Unmatched junction bases numbered 10, after V lost 4 bases and J lost 7 bases. CDR1 and CDR2 from the germline V gene are SGHDT and YYEEEE. The CDR3 has 15 amino acids. Here immunoSEQ multiplex PCR was the method, and the copy in TCRdb shows in-frame clones only, minus some. The sample holds 70,000 to 100,000 clones; almost 95% are singletons and the top ten take around 2.3%. This chain joins TRBV5-6 and TRBJ1-4; 7 bases match TRBD1. Here the sequenced sample was peripheral blood, taken in the third trimester of pregnancy. The receptor was derived from a female donor with multiple sclerosis, enrolled in a pregnancy study. In DNA form, the CDR3 reads TGTGCCAGCAGCGTAAGACAGGGTATCAGTGAAAAACTGTTTTTT. It yields the protein CASSVRQGISEKLFF.